A selection of T cell receptor beta chains follows, all from one sample in a study of blood T cell repertoires in COVID-19. The repertoire was sequenced with immunoSEQ multiplex PCR; TCRdb's copy has only in-frame clones and lacks some. The table lists hundreds of thousands of clones, approximately 88% of them singletons. Specimen: peripheral blood. The receptors were sampled from a woman aged 50 to 60 with COVID-19, enrolled during active disease. The CDR3 runs from the conserved cysteine through the conserved F or W. The order of the fields is CDR3 length, V gene, J gene, CDR3 protein.

>12|TRBV12-5|TRBJ1-1
CASESGAGEAFF
>14|TRBV11-1|TRBJ2-3
CASSLGRFTDTQYF
>16|TRBV5-1|TRBJ2-6
CASSIQGGPGANVLTF
>13|TRBV6-5|TRBJ1-2
CASSPGQHYGYTF
>15|TRBV7-9|TRBJ1-6
CASSHGGSRNSPLHF
>15|TRBV2|TRBJ1-5
CASSLGGVSNQPQHF
>12|TRBV12-3/TRBV12-4|TRBJ1-4
CASTQGSEKLFF
>15|TRBV7-2|TRBJ1-5
CASSLVRGSNQPQHF
>16|TRBV9|TRBJ1-2
CASSVEGGAPGRGYTF
>13|TRBV7-2|TRBJ1-1
CASSRGRLTEAFF
>15|TRBV6-1|TRBJ1-5
CASSEELQVNQPQHF
>13|TRBV12-3/TRBV12-4|TRBJ1-3
CASRADRWGTIYF
>18|TRBV19|TRBJ2-3
CASSLRDRSPTSTDTQYF